These T cell receptor beta chains were read from a single sample in a study of T cell responses to AZD1222 COVID-19 vaccine. Measured with immunoSEQ multiplex PCR; TCRdb has only the in-frame clones, and not every one. The table includes about 150,000 clones, over 85% detected once. This sample comprised peripheral blood, obtained on day 0 of AZD1222 vaccination. These receptors originate from an adult in good health. The CDR3 runs from the conserved cysteine through the conserved F or W. The D gene is left open where the match is weak. Clone size appears in some rows only: once, few, many, or a class for an expanded clone.

d_gene	j_gene	v_gene	abundance	CDR3aa	CDR3nt
.	TRBJ2-6	TRBV6-2/TRBV6-3	.	CASSYSGGANVLTF	TGTGCCAGCAGTTACTCTGGTGGGGCCAACGTCCTGACTTTC
TRBD1	TRBJ1-6	TRBV5-1	.	CASSLGTGSYNSPLHF	TGCGCCAGCAGCTTGGGGACAGGCTCCTATAATTCACCCCTCCACTTT
TRBD1	TRBJ1-5	TRBV7-9	.	CASVKGAHSNQPQHF	TGTGCCAGCGTCAAGGGGGCCCATAGCAATCAGCCCCAGCATTTT
.	TRBJ1-1	TRBV4-2	.	CASSQDLFSGAFF	TGTGCCAGCAGCCAAGATTTGTTCAGCGGAGCTTTCTTT
.	TRBJ1-1	TRBV2	.	CASSEDTEAFF	TGTGCCAGCAGTGAAGATACTGAAGCTTTCTTT
.	TRBJ1-1	TRBV5-1	.	CASKGPFNTEAFF	TGCGCCAGCAAGGGACCCTTTAACACTGAAGCTTTCTTT
.	TRBJ1-1	TRBV6-5	.	CASRIRANTEAFF	TGTGCCAGCAGGATACGGGCAAACACTGAAGCTTTCTTT
.	TRBJ1-6	TRBV6-5	.	CASLFGEANSPLHF	TGTGCCAGCCTTTTTGGGGAGGCTAATTCACCCCTCCACTTT
.	TRBJ1-1	TRBV5-1	.	CASSLDAANTEAFF	TGCGCCAGCAGTTTAGACGCGGCGAACACTGAAGCTTTCTTT
.	TRBJ1-5	TRBV19	once	CASSIMRESNQPQHF	TGTGCCAGTAGTATAATGCGGGAGAGCAATCAGCCCCAGCATTTT
TRBD1	TRBJ1-4	TRBV12-3/TRBV12-4	.	CASGQGEKLFF	TGTGCCAGCGGACAGGGCGAAAAACTGTTTTTT
TRBD1	TRBJ2-7	TRBV5-6	.	CASQTGSGYEQYF	TGTGCCAGCCAGACAGGGTCGGGCTACGAGCAGTACTTC
.	TRBJ1-2	TRBV29-1	.	CSGGVGTLDLHTF	TGCAGCGGGGGGGTCGGGACCCTGGACCTCCACACCTTC
.	TRBJ1-1	TRBV3-1/TRBV3-2	.	CASSPHAEGTEAFF	TGTGCCAGCAGTCCTCACGCCGAAGGGACTGAAGCTTTCTTT
.	TRBJ1-5	TRBV2	.	CASLSEGNQPQHF	TGTGCCAGCTTGAGTGAAGGAAATCAGCCCCAGCATTTT
.	TRBJ2-1	TRBV29-1	.	CSVEDRALPYNEQFF	TGCAGCGTTGAAGACAGGGCCCTACCGTACAATGAGCAGTTCTTC
.	TRBJ1-1	TRBV29-1	.	CSVPPHRDRQNWSTEAFF	TGCAGCGTTCCACCCCATCGGGACCGCCAAAATTGGAGCACTGAAGCTTTCTTT
TRBD1	TRBJ2-1	TRBV7-9	.	CASSLTGTVYNEQFF	TGTGCCAGCAGCTTAACCGGGACAGTCTACAATGAGCAGTTCTTC
.	TRBJ2-7	TRBV10-3	few	CAISESMVSAAYEQYF	TGTGCCATCAGTGAGTCGATGGTTAGCGCGGCCTACGAGCAGTACTTC
TRBD1	TRBJ1-1	TRBV6-5	.	CASSKRTGRYTEAFF	TGTGCCAGCAGTAAGAGGACAGGGCGGTACACTGAAGCTTTCTTT
TRBD1	TRBJ1-2	TRBV6-6	.	CASRDRTYGYTF	TGTGCCAGCCGGGACAGAACTTATGGCTACACCTTC
.	TRBJ1-2	TRBV11-2	.	CASSLDPDGLEGYTF	TGTGCCAGCAGCTTAGACCCCGACGGGCTGGAGGGCTACACCTTC
.	TRBJ2-1	TRBV28	.	CASSPQGAFHYNEQFF	TGTGCCAGCAGCCCTCAAGGGGCCTTTCACTACAATGAGCAGTTCTTC
.	TRBJ1-5	TRBV2	once	CASSSRRYNDQPQHF	TGTGCCAGCAGTTCCCGAAGGTACAACGATCAGCCCCAGCATTTT
.	TRBJ2-7	TRBV27	.	CASGYYGAYEQYF	TGTGCCAGTGGATATTATGGGGCCTACGAGCAGTACTTC
.	TRBJ1-2	TRBV4-3	few	CASSQDERDSGYTF	TGCGCCAGCAGCCAAGACGAGCGGGATTCTGGCTACACCTTC
.	TRBJ2-5	TRBV7-9	.	CASRHGSGEDRETQYF	TGTGCCAGCCGACACGGATCCGGGGAGGATAGAGAGACCCAGTACTTC
.	TRBJ1-5	TRBV27	.	CASSSPGAGHQPQHF	TGTGCCAGCAGTTCTCCCGGGGCAGGGCATCAGCCCCAGCATTTT
.	TRBJ2-2	TRBV20-1	.	CSASRDGELFF	TGCAGTGCTAGTAGAGACGGGGAGCTGTTTTTT
TRBD1	TRBJ1-1	TRBV7-3	.	CASSLQGARTEAFF	TGTGCCAGCAGCTTACAGGGGGCGCGGACTGAAGCTTTCTTT
.	TRBJ1-2	TRBV28	.	CATQSRPTRKDGYTF	TGTGCCACCCAAAGCCGGCCAACCCGCAAGGATGGCTACACCTTC
TRBD1	TRBJ1-5	TRBV19	.	CASSRTGDSNQPQHF	TGTGCCAGTAGCCGGACAGGGGATAGCAATCAGCCCCAGCATTTT
.	TRBJ1-5	TRBV6-5	few	CASGGQSHSNQPQHF	TGTGCCAGCGGAGGACAGAGCCATAGCAATCAGCCCCAGCATTTT
.	TRBJ1-2	TRBV19	.	CASSPPRRINYGYTF	TGTGCCAGTAGTCCTCCTCGCAGGATTAACTATGGCTACACCTTC
.	TRBJ1-4	TRBV18	.	CASSTERLNEKLFF	TGTGCCAGCTCAACCGAACGGCTAAATGAAAAACTGTTTTTT
.	TRBJ1-1	TRBV15	.	CATSSTFFYPTHTEAFF	TGTGCCACCAGCAGTACTTTCTTCTACCCGACACACACTGAAGCTTTCTTT
TRBD2	TRBJ2-3	TRBV27	.	CASTPLAGGTDTQYF	TGTGCCAGCACCCCGCTAGCGGGAGGAACAGATACGCAGTATTTT
.	TRBJ1-1	TRBV29-1	.	CSGGGTEAFF	TGCAGCGGGGGGGGAACTGAAGCTTTCTTT
.	TRBJ1-3	TRBV6-5	.	CASSYSGDREGNTIYF	TGTGCCAGCAGTTACTCGGGGGACCGCGAAGGAAACACCATATATTTT
TRBD2	TRBJ2-5	TRBV18	.	CASSPNIAGEETQYF	TGTGCCAGCTCACCAAATATAGCGGGAGAGGAGACCCAGTACTTC
.	TRBJ1-5	TRBV27	.	CASSLSTPQVGNQPQHF	TGTGCCAGCAGTTTATCGACACCCCAGGTGGGAAATCAGCCCCAGCATTTT
TRBD1	TRBJ1-1	TRBV7-2	.	CASSASGGRGTEAFF	TGTGCCAGCAGCGCATCAGGGGGAAGGGGCACTGAAGCTTTCTTT
TRBD1	TRBJ2-5	TRBV2	.	CASSEGDRAAETQYF	TGTGCCAGCAGTGAAGGGGACAGGGCTGCGGAGACCCAGTACTTC
TRBD2	TRBJ2-1	TRBV10-2	.	CASKTGLAGKDEQFF	TGCGCCAGCAAGACCGGACTAGCGGGGAAGGATGAGCAGTTCTTC
.	TRBJ2-2	TRBV7-2	.	CASSPPSHIITGELFF	TGTGCCAGCAGCCCCCCTAGCCATATCATCACCGGGGAGCTGTTTTTT
.	TRBJ1-2	TRBV11-1	.	CASSFQANYGYTF	TGTGCCAGCAGCTTCCAGGCTAACTATGGCTACACCTTC
TRBD2	TRBJ2-1	TRBV6-5	.	CASRGLAGGSNEQFF	TGTGCCAGCCGAGGACTAGCGGGAGGCTCAAATGAGCAGTTCTTC
TRBD2	TRBJ2-1	TRBV19	once	CASSMGLAGVRSNEQFF	TGTGCCAGTAGTATGGGACTAGCGGGAGTCAGGAGCAATGAGCAGTTCTTC
.	TRBJ1-2	TRBV9	.	CASSLGEAGYTF	TGTGCCAGCAGTTTGGGTGAGGCTGGCTACACCTTC
.	TRBJ1-3	TRBV19	.	CASREVPGNTIYF	TGTGCCAGTAGAGAGGTGCCTGGAAACACCATATATTTT
TRBD2	TRBJ2-3	TRBV11-2	.	CASKHGTSFRLLTDTQYF	TGTGCCAGCAAACACGGGACTAGCTTCCGTCTCCTCACAGATACGCAGTATTTT
.	TRBJ1-5	TRBV19	.	CASSPIGARQPQHF	TGTGCCAGTAGTCCCATCGGGGCTCGTCAGCCCCAGCATTTT
.	TRBJ1-6	TRBV5-4	.	CASRTNSYNSPLHF	TGTGCCAGCCGGACGAACTCCTATAATTCACCCCTCCACTTT
TRBD1	TRBJ1-1	TRBV7-9	few	CASGDRGGGTEAFF	TGTGCCAGCGGGGACAGGGGCGGTGGCACTGAAGCTTTCTTT
.	TRBJ2-3	TRBV28	.	CASSKGDFTDTQYF	TGTGCCAGCAGTAAAGGGGACTTTACAGATACGCAGTATTTT
TRBD2	TRBJ2-7	TRBV6-1	.	CASSELAGGPLEQYF	TGTGCCAGCAGTGAACTAGCGGGAGGGCCGCTTGAGCAGTACTTC
TRBD1	TRBJ1-2	TRBV27	.	CASSSGTGQDGYTF	TGTGCCAGCAGTTCCGGGACAGGGCAGGATGGCTACACCTTC
.	TRBJ1-1	TRBV6-1	.	CASSEAADPHEAFF	TGTGCCAGCAGTGAAGCGGCGGACCCACATGAAGCTTTCTTT
TRBD1	TRBJ1-5	TRBV19	once	CASSINRGANQPQHF	TGTGCCAGTAGTATCAACAGGGGAGCTAATCAGCCCCAGCATTTT
.	TRBJ1-2	TRBV11-2	once	CASSLVGAGGYTF	TGTGCCAGCAGCTTAGTAGGGGCGGGTGGCTACACCTTC